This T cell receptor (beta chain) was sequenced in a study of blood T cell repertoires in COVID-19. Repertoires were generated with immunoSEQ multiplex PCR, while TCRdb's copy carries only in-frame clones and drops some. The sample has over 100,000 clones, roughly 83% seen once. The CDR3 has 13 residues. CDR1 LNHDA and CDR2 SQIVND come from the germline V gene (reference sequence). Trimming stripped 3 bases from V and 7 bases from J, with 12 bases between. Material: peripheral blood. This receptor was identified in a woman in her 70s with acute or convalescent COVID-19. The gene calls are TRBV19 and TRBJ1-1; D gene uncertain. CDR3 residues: CASSIGARGEAFF. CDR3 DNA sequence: TGTGCCAGTAGTATTGGTGCACGGGGTGAAGCTTTCTTT.